Given below is one TCR beta chain in context. No antigen is known for it. No qualities accompany the bases; no much larger clone lies one base away. V is shortened by 6 bases, J by 4 bases, and the region joining them spans 10 bases. The germline V gene specifies MNHEY as CDR1 and SVGAGI as CDR2. Spanning cysteine to phenylalanine, the CDR3 consists of 13 amino acids. Of all the DNA, just the CDR3 is kept, 39 bases in frame from base 1. These data come from a study of blood T cell repertoires in COVID-19 (dated by TCRdb to about 2020). As for the study more broadly: The collaborator samples originated in the United States, Italy and Spain and spanned the acute and convalescent phases of COVID-19. The prospective study material was composed of cDNA or gDNA derived from T cells, B-cell-depleted T cells, or PBMCs. Deeply sampled blood TCRbeta repertoires from subjects exposed to, actively infected with, or recovered from COVID-19 were included in the dataset. The repertoires were released in a freely available public database intended as a resource for research on the immune response to SARS-CoV-2. The samples were drawn from the first 160 participants of the ongoing ImmuneRACE study and from some 1,300 subjects provided by 6 global collaborators. A de-identified subject ID, COVID-19 status, age in years and sex were almost always included in the sample metadata. Where available, HLA class I and class II types were taken from metadata supplied by the sample provider and were not determined by assay-based typing.

The immunoSEQ Assay, a bias-controlled multiplex PCR, was used to amplify TCRbeta CDR3 regions from genomic DNA. Turning to the authors' computational methods: Nucleated cell counts per sample were estimated from amplification of reference gene primers within the assay. Sequence reads were collapsed and filtered to measure the absolute abundance of every unique TCRbeta CDR3 rearrangement. For each sample, productive Simpson clonality was calculated as the square root of Simpson's diversity index across productive rearrangements. As stored in TCRdb, this immuneACCESS dataset retains in-frame rearrangements with V and J assigned. A fraction of the clones does not appear; measured against another copy, unresolved V genes explain less than half of the discrepancy, and the remainder lacks a known reason. The DNA gave D and trimming, while V, J and clone size come from that table. This sample lists 120,000 or so clones; roughly 90% were detected once. The biggest ten clones account for less than 8% of the sample.

Points the paper makes about the study in general: Clinical and demographic metadata were provided uncurated, with the amount varying by source and participant.

Each collaborating institution followed its own protocols to collect whole blood in K2EDTA tubes. Collaborator samples were shipped for TCRbeta analysis as frozen whole blood, isolated PBMCs, or DNA extracted from either sample type. This chain joins TRBV6-5 to TRBJ2-4; the D gene is unclear. The receptor comes from a man between 50 and 59 years old with acute or convalescent COVID-19. Input material: peripheral blood. The nucleotides read TGTGCCAGCAGCGGTGACTCAAAAAACATTCAGTACTTC. Translated, this is CASSGDSKNIQYF.